This is a list of T cell receptor beta chains from one sample in a study of blood T cell repertoires in COVID-19. TCRdb's table, derived via immunoSEQ multiplex PCR, lists solely in-frame clones and lacks some. The sample holds some 250,000 clones, around 88% seen once. Input material: peripheral blood. These receptors all come from a man aged 35-49 years with active or convalescent COVID-19. CDR3s include the opening cysteine and the closing phenylalanine or tryptophan. The D gene is left open where the match is weak.

TRBV23-1	TRBD2	TRBJ2-5	CASRWTSGRPKLRTETQYF
TRBV2	.	TRBJ1-1	CASSAGGATEAFF
TRBV7-8	TRBD2	TRBJ2-1	CASSLQSGRPSYNEQFF
TRBV9	TRBD2	TRBJ2-2	CASSVDGGGAPAGELFF
TRBV5-4	TRBD1	TRBJ2-2	CASSWTGRNTGELFF
TRBV6-2/TRBV6-3	.	TRBJ2-2	CASSSNGPMSGELFF
TRBV29-1	.	TRBJ2-5	CSARQFTETQYF
TRBV6-2/TRBV6-3	.	TRBJ1-4	CASSYWSSNEKLFF
TRBV13	TRBD2	TRBJ2-7	CASSRGEASYEQYF
TRBV9	TRBD1	TRBJ1-6	CASSVDRGTDYNSPLHF
TRBV6-4	TRBD1	TRBJ2-2	CATPGTGQRSNTGELFF
TRBV7-2	.	TRBJ2-5	CASSSKRGYQETQYF
TRBV29-1	TRBD2	TRBJ2-3	CSVEEHGRDTQYF
TRBV6-6	TRBD1	TRBJ2-7	CASRKGAGITYEQYF
TRBV24-1	.	TRBJ1-1	CATSDSGRVTEAFF
TRBV5-4	.	TRBJ2-7	CASSLSTGSSYEQYF
TRBV24-1	.	TRBJ1-1	CATSDGRGNTEAFF
TRBV19	.	TRBJ2-7	CASRSSALGPYEQYF
TRBV9	.	TRBJ1-1	CASSVALVNTEAFF
TRBV3-1/TRBV3-2	TRBD2	TRBJ2-5	CASSQVGSGRSSGETQYF
TRBV11-2	.	TRBJ1-6	CASSPGGGRTLHF
TRBV12-3/TRBV12-4	TRBD1	TRBJ2-2	CASSLGTAGELFF
TRBV7-9	.	TRBJ2-3	CASSLGLGGRTDTQYF
TRBV11-3	.	TRBJ2-7	CASSLDLGAGNYEQYF
TRBV5-1	.	TRBJ2-7	CASRGRGEEGEQYF
TRBV12-5	.	TRBJ1-4	CASRRGGEKLFF
TRBV20-1	.	TRBJ2-7	CSASNQYEQYF
TRBV12-3/TRBV12-4	.	TRBJ2-2	CASTYTGELFF
TRBV30	.	TRBJ1-5	CAWSRQDGQPQHF
TRBV30	.	TRBJ1-1	CAWSPGVGTEAFF
TRBV2	.	TRBJ1-1	CASREDGVMNTEAFF
TRBV14	.	TRBJ2-1	CASSQDYGIYNEQFF
TRBV6-6	TRBD1	TRBJ1-4	CASSTTGGGDEKLFF
TRBV7-2	.	TRBJ1-2	CASSPGTSYYGYTF
TRBV10-3	TRBD1	TRBJ2-7	CAITAGQGITYEQYF
TRBV5-1	.	TRBJ1-2	CASRMDSGTNYGYTF
TRBV11-2	TRBD2	TRBJ2-2	CASTIAGFTGELFF
TRBV7-9	.	TRBJ1-1	CASSFLPETEAFF
TRBV6-5	.	TRBJ2-3	CASSYSTGGADTQYF
TRBV7-9	.	TRBJ2-1	CASSLKSSYNEQFF